A selection of T cell receptor beta chains follows, all from one sample in a study of CD8 T cells in ankylosing spondylitis. TCRdb processed the 5' RACE reads anew with MiXCR; each CDR3 protein has one entry. The table lists hundreds of thousands of distinct CDR3 sequences, about 25% of them singletons. Sequenced: blood, either unsorted or a sorted T cell fraction (not recorded which). The source is a male donor with ankylosing spondylitis. The CDR3 runs from the conserved cysteine through the conserved F or W. A D gene is named only where the DNA matches it firmly.

cdr3_aa: CATGLAGVTEQFF
j_call: TRBJ2-1
v_call: TRBV24-1
d_call: TRBD2

cdr3_aa: CACGRWDLETQYF
j_call: TRBJ2-5
v_call: TRBV27
d_call: NA

cdr3_aa: CASSPLTTGPYEQYF
j_call: TRBJ2-7
v_call: TRBV3-1
d_call: NA

cdr3_aa: CASSSRTLLSPLHF
j_call: TRBJ1-6
v_call: TRBV13
d_call: NA

cdr3_aa: CASSPDRLASPLHF
j_call: TRBJ1-6
v_call: TRBV7-2
d_call: TRBD1

cdr3_aa: CASSQRRGTSTDTQYF
j_call: TRBJ2-3
v_call: TRBV6-1
d_call: NA

cdr3_aa: CASSLGLRHSYNEQFF
j_call: TRBJ2-1
v_call: TRBV27
d_call: NA

cdr3_aa: CASSVQGRGEAFF
j_call: TRBJ1-1
v_call: TRBV10-1
d_call: NA

cdr3_aa: CASSLGTRLTNNEQFF
j_call: TRBJ2-1
v_call: TRBV7-2
d_call: NA

cdr3_aa: CAISDFQREGPGETQYF
j_call: TRBJ2-5
v_call: TRBV10-3
d_call: TRBD2

cdr3_aa: CASSYQGMDTQYF
j_call: TRBJ2-3
v_call: TRBV12-3/TRBV12-4
d_call: NA

cdr3_aa: CASSLVASGRAGDNEQFF
j_call: TRBJ2-1
v_call: TRBV11-2
d_call: TRBD2

cdr3_aa: CASSQRTVNNEQFF
j_call: TRBJ2-1
v_call: TRBV3-1
d_call: NA

cdr3_aa: CASTPSGSTDTQYF
j_call: TRBJ2-3
v_call: TRBV19
d_call: NA

cdr3_aa: CASSQDEDRVKYF
j_call: TRBJ2-3
v_call: TRBV4-1
d_call: TRBD1

cdr3_aa: CASTPWGTSRTDTQYF
j_call: TRBJ2-3
v_call: TRBV12-3/TRBV12-4
d_call: NA

cdr3_aa: CASSFTGTGVEAFF
j_call: TRBJ1-1
v_call: TRBV11-2
d_call: TRBD1

cdr3_aa: CASKDSHRGTEAFF
j_call: TRBJ1-1
v_call: TRBV3-1
d_call: NA

cdr3_aa: CASSSSGGGSNYGYTF
j_call: TRBJ1-2
v_call: TRBV2
d_call: NA

cdr3_aa: CATSDPGGFRTGELFF
j_call: TRBJ2-2
v_call: TRBV24-1
d_call: TRBD2

cdr3_aa: CASSLEEGRNEQFF
j_call: TRBJ2-1
v_call: TRBV7-8
d_call: NA

cdr3_aa: CASSQDRGRVSYNEQFF
j_call: TRBJ2-1
v_call: TRBV14
d_call: TRBD2

cdr3_aa: CASSLGLVQGGNEQYF
j_call: TRBJ2-7
v_call: TRBV11-2
d_call: NA

cdr3_aa: CAARTGYQTEAFF
j_call: TRBJ1-1
v_call: TRBV24-1
d_call: TRBD1

cdr3_aa: CSARGPAGPQETQYF
j_call: TRBJ2-5
v_call: TRBV20-1
d_call: NA

cdr3_aa: CASSSIWSIGTSSYNEQFF
j_call: TRBJ2-1
v_call: TRBV28
d_call: NA

cdr3_aa: CASSPPLEDTQYF
j_call: TRBJ2-3
v_call: TRBV4-2
d_call: NA

cdr3_aa: CASRSQATDTQYF
j_call: TRBJ2-3
v_call: TRBV10-1
d_call: NA

cdr3_aa: CASRGLVYNEQFF
j_call: TRBJ2-1
v_call: TRBV5-1
d_call: TRBD2